This TCR beta chain was captured in a study of vaccination effects on CD4 cells after COVID-19. Clones were read by immunoSEQ multiplex PCR, and TCRdb kept only the in-frame ones, dropping some. The table includes 40,000 to 45,000 clones, roughly 79% detected once. Notes on this clone: What it binds is not known.

Antigen-specific CD4+ T cells were first expanded with viral peptide pools by the ViraFEST assay and only then sequenced. Subsequent to 10 days of culture, CD4+ T cells were isolated. The study found no prior SARS-CoV-2 infection in the vaccine recipients, who tested negative for nucleocapsid antibodies. CDR3 size: 14 residues. The ends were cut back, 7 bases at V and 6 bases at J, with 19 bases in the middle. Germline CDR1 SQVTM, CDR2 ANQGSEA. This chain links TRBV29-1 with TRBJ2-4; a weak D match, TRBD2 (6 bases). This specimen consisted of CD4+ T cells from PBMCs cultured with SARS-CoV-2 spike peptides, obtained before COVID-19 vaccination. The sequence was collected from a human donor who received a COVID-19 vaccine. The CDR3 DNA sequence: TGCAGCGCACGCCAACAAGGGCGGGGAAACATTCAGTACTTC. As protein: CSARQQGRGNIQYF.